Listed below are T cell receptor beta chains from one sample, sequenced in a study of cytomegalovirus exposure and HLA in healthy donors. Libraries were prepared by immunoSEQ multiplex PCR; TCRdb keeps only in-frame clonotypes and omits some of them. This sample has 120,000 or so clones, with more than 75% found just once. Specimen: PBMCs. These receptors were collected from a man aged 30 to 39 in good health and CMV-seropositive. The CDR3 runs from the conserved cysteine through the conserved F or W. Each record gives: clone size, V gene, D gene, J gene, CDR3 protein, CDR3 DNA. The D gene is left open where the match is weak. Clone sizes are given selectively: once, few, many, or a class where the clone is expanded.

NA	TRBV2	NA	TRBJ2-5	CASSFEIPRWDF	TGTGCCAGCAGTTTCGAGATCCCTAGGTGGGACTTC
NA	TRBV5-1	NA	TRBJ2-7	CASSFSQGEGYEQYF	TGCGCCAGCAGCTTCAGTCAAGGGGAAGGCTACGAGCAGTACTTC
NA	TRBV15	NA	TRBJ1-5	CATSRDLPKRVSNQPQHF	TGTGCCACCAGCAGAGATCTGCCAAAACGGGTTAGCAATCAGCCCCAGCATTTT
NA	TRBV21-1	NA	TRBJ2-7	CASSKGARTASYEQYF	TGTGCCAGCAGCAAAGGAGCCAGGACAGCCTCCTACGAGCAGTACTTC
NA	TRBV11-2	TRBD2	TRBJ2-7	CASSPKAGARYEQYF	TGTGCCAGCAGCCCAAAAGCGGGAGCAAGGTACGAGCAGTACTTC
NA	TRBV5-6	NA	TRBJ2-3	CASSSKRSRAAQYF	TGTGCCAGCAGCTCTAAGCGGTCCCGGGCGGCGCAGTATTTT
once	TRBV9	NA	TRBJ1-2	CASSGNGRNYGYTF	TGTGCCAGCAGCGGAAACGGGAGGAACTATGGCTACACCTTC
NA	TRBV10-2	NA	TRBJ1-5	CASSPGLSNQPQHF	TGCGCCAGCAGCCCAGGGCTTAGCAATCAGCCCCAGCATTTT
NA	TRBV6-4	NA	TRBJ2-1	CASSPAGTSYNEQFF	TGTGCCAGCAGCCCGGCAGGGACTTCTTACAATGAGCAGTTCTTC
NA	TRBV20-1	NA	TRBJ1-1	CRGASTEAFF	TGCAGGGGGGCGTCTACTGAAGCTTTCTTT
NA	TRBV9	NA	TRBJ2-2	CASANELFF	TGTGCCAGCGCGAATGAACTGTTTTTT
NA	TRBV2	TRBD1	TRBJ2-5	CASSYDREETQYF	TGTGCCAGCAGTTACGACAGGGAAGAGACCCAGTACTTC
NA	TRBV7-6	NA	TRBJ1-1	CASSPLSGVEAFF	TGTGCCAGCAGCCCCCTTTCCGGGGTTGAAGCTTTCTTT
NA	TRBV5-5	TRBD2	TRBJ2-5	CATSGRRTSGDQETQYF	TGTGCCACCTCCGGACGGAGGACTAGCGGAGATCAAGAGACCCAGTACTTC
few	TRBV15	NA	TRBJ2-3	CATSSGTFRTDTQYF	TGTGCCACCAGCAGTGGGACTTTCCGCACAGATACGCAGTATTTT
NA	TRBV27	NA	TRBJ1-2	CASSLTGRNGYTF	TGTGCCAGCAGTTTAACGGGGAGGAATGGCTACACCTTC
few	TRBV7-2	NA	TRBJ1-1	CASSLVPGEAFF	TGTGCCAGCAGCTTAGTTCCGGGTGAAGCTTTCTTT
NA	TRBV18	NA	TRBJ2-1	CASSLPSRNEQFF	TGTGCCAGCTCACTACCTAGCCGAAATGAGCAGTTCTTC
few	TRBV5-6	NA	TRBJ1-5	CASSLTGSNQPQHF	TGTGCCAGCAGCTTAACAGGCAGCAATCAGCCCCAGCATTTT
NA	TRBV7-9	TRBD2	TRBJ2-2	CASSLAGRRTGELFF	TGTGCCAGCAGCTTAGCCGGGAGGAGGACCGGGGAGCTGTTTTTT
once	TRBV28	NA	TRBJ2-1	CASSPFRVGGDNEQFF	TGTGCCAGCAGTCCGTTCAGGGTGGGCGGGGACAATGAGCAGTTCTTC
NA	TRBV4-3	TRBD1	TRBJ2-2	CASSQGTANTGELFF	TGCGCCAGCAGCCAGGGGACAGCCAACACCGGGGAGCTGTTTTTT
NA	TRBV19	TRBD1	TRBJ2-5	CASSGGTGLQETQYF	TGTGCCAGTAGTGGGGGGACAGGCCTGCAAGAGACCCAGTACTTC
NA	TRBV7-2	TRBD1	TRBJ1-2	CASSLLTGVLGGYTF	TGTGCCAGCAGCCTACTGACAGGGGTTTTGGGTGGCTACACCTTC
NA	TRBV11-2	NA	TRBJ1-1	CASSYAGTEAFF	TGTGCCAGCAGCTATGCGGGGACTGAAGCTTTCTTT
NA	TRBV27	TRBD1	TRBJ1-1	CASSPQGWNTEAFF	TGTGCCAGCAGCCCACAGGGGTGGAACACTGAAGCTTTCTTT
NA	TRBV6-1	TRBD1	TRBJ1-2	CASNRGANYGYTF	TGTGCCAGTAACAGGGGAGCTAACTATGGCTACACCTTC
NA	TRBV19	NA	TRBJ1-5	CASSLLSGGQGNQPQHF	TGTGCCAGTAGTCTGTTGAGCGGGGGGCAGGGCAATCAGCCCCAGCATTTT
NA	TRBV10-3	TRBD2	TRBJ2-7	CAISESTRLAGPVEQYF	TGTGCCATCAGTGAGTCGACTCGACTAGCGGGTCCGGTCGAGCAGTACTTC
NA	TRBV5-6	NA	TRBJ2-7	CASSLVGSTSYEQYF	TGTGCCAGCAGCTTGGTTGGTAGTACCTCCTACGAGCAGTACTTC
NA	TRBV11-2	NA	TRBJ2-2	CASRQGLDTGELFF	TGTGCCAGCAGGCAGGGGTTAGACACCGGGGAGCTGTTTTTT
NA	TRBV6-1	NA	TRBJ2-4	CATNQDRLAKNIQYF	TGTGCCACGAACCAAGACAGACTAGCCAAAAACATTCAGTACTTC
NA	TRBV5-6	NA	TRBJ2-3	CASSLSTSTQYF	TGTGCCAGCAGCTTGTCAACATCTACGCAGTATTTT
NA	TRBV7-7	NA	TRBJ2-5	CASSSVRGETQYF	TGTGCCAGCAGCTCCGTACGGGGTGAGACCCAGTACTTC
NA	TRBV7-9	TRBD2	TRBJ2-7	CAARGGTYEQYF	TGTGCCGCTCGGGGGGGAACCTACGAGCAGTACTTC
few	TRBV25-1	NA	TRBJ2-7	CASSDPTTGSQEQYF	TGTGCCAGTTCCGATCCGACAACCGGTTCTCAAGAGCAGTACTTC
NA	TRBV5-1	TRBD2	TRBJ2-7	CASSLAAGGSDEQYF	TGCGCCAGCAGCTTGGCCGCGGGGGGCAGCGACGAGCAGTACTTC
NA	TRBV18	NA	TRBJ2-1	CASSPPLSRQLSYNEQFF	TGTGCCAGCTCACCACCACTCAGTCGACAGCTTTCCTACAATGAGCAGTTCTTC